Below, 4 T cell receptor beta chains from the same sample are listed, as sequenced in a study of blood T cell repertoires in COVID-19. The repertoire was sequenced with immunoSEQ multiplex PCR; TCRdb's copy has only in-frame clones and lacks some. The data hold 84,000 or so clones, with roughly four fifths observed a single time. The sequenced sample was peripheral blood. Every receptor here comes from an elderly woman with acute or convalescent COVID-19.

V and J are TRBV15 and TRBJ1-6; weak D call: TRBD1 (6 bases). CDR3 length: 16 residues. CDR1 is LNHNV, CDR2 YYDKDF, per germline (reference sequence). With 5 bases removed from V and 2 bases from J, the gap between germline ends came to 13 bases. CDR3 residues: CATSEGVGTYNSPLHF. CDR3 DNA: TGTGCCACCAGCGAGGGGGTAGGGACCTATAATTCACCCCTCCACTTT.

The chain combines TRBV7-2 with TRBJ1-5; D might be TRBD1 (5 bases). Germline V CDR1 and CDR2: SGHTA, FQGNSA. The CDR3 runs 14 residues. The V end lost 0 bases, the J end lost 7 bases, and 10 bases lay between the germline ends. The CDR3 protein is CASSLARGWQPQHF. CDR3 coding DNA: TGTGCCAGCAGCTTAGCGCGGGGGTGGCAGCCCCAGCATTTT.

The chain has TRBV19 and TRBJ1-3; unclear D gene. From germline, CDR1 is LNHDA and CDR2 SQIVND (reference sequence). The CDR3 is 15 amino acids. V dropped 6 bases and J dropped 0 bases, with 12 bases sitting between them. The chain's CDR3 is CASSELSLSGNTIYF. The CDR3 nucleotides are TGTGCCAGTAGCGAATTGAGCCTCTCTGGAAACACCATATATTTT.

J is TRBJ1-1 and V is TRBV9, with D unclear. The germline gives CDR1 SGDLS, CDR2 YYNGEE. The CDR3 contains 14 residues. Trimming removed 1 base from V and 0 bases from J, with 7 bases in between. The CDR3 sequence is CASSVNSLNTEAFF. Written as DNA, the CDR3 is TGTGCCAGCAGCGTAAACAGCTTGAACACTGAAGCTTTCTTT. Looking up the rest from reference TRBV9 and TRBJ1-1 gives the full variable domain: DSGVTQTPKHLITATGQRVTLRCSPRSGDLSVYWYQQSLDQGLQFLIQYYNGEERAKGNILERFSAQQFPDLHSELNLSSLELGDSALYFCASSVNSLNTEAFFGQGTRLTVV.